These T cell receptor beta chains were read from a single sample in a study of blood T cell repertoires in COVID-19. Produced via immunoSEQ multiplex PCR; TCRdb's table is partial and in-frame only. The sample holds about 150,000 clones; around 83% are singletons and the top ten take roughly 29%. The sample taken for sequencing was peripheral blood. The receptors were sampled from a woman aged 60 to 75 with acute or convalescent COVID-19. Each CDR3 is given with its conserved first and last residue. The order of the fields is V gene, D gene, J gene, clone size, CDR3 protein, CDR3 DNA. The D gene is left open where the match is weak. Clone size is shown for a subset of rows, as once, few, many or a class of expanded clone.

TRBV7-2	NA	TRBJ1-4	NA	CASSLGQGGEKLFF	TGTGCCAGCAGCTTAGGTCAGGGAGGTGAAAAACTGTTTTTT
TRBV2	TRBD1	TRBJ1-2	NA	CASITDRGNGYTF	TGTGCCAGCATTACGGACAGGGGAAATGGCTACACCTTC
TRBV6-2/TRBV6-3	NA	TRBJ1-1	NA	CASSYRGAEAFF	TGTGCCAGCAGTTACCGAGGTGCTGAAGCTTTCTTT
TRBV2	NA	TRBJ2-4	NA	CASSREAKNIQYF	TGTGCCAGCAGTAGGGAGGCCAAAAACATTCAGTACTTC
TRBV5-1	NA	TRBJ2-3	NA	CASVPQVDTDTQYF	TGCGCCAGCGTCCCCCAAGTAGACACAGATACGCAGTATTTT
TRBV9	NA	TRBJ1-1	NA	CASSPRFGANTEAFF	TGTGCCAGCAGCCCCCGGTTTGGGGCGAACACTGAAGCTTTCTTT
TRBV11-3	NA	TRBJ2-2	NA	CASSSEGGKELFF	TGTGCCAGCAGCTCGGAGGGAGGAAAGGAGCTGTTTTTT
TRBV14	NA	TRBJ1-6	NA	CASSVRLGSSYNSPLHF	TGTGCCAGCAGCGTGCGACTGGGGAGCTCCTATAATTCACCCCTCCACTTT
TRBV19	NA	TRBJ2-2	NA	CASSITRANTGELFF	TGTGCCAGTAGTATCACCAGGGCCAACACCGGGGAGCTGTTTTTT
TRBV10-1	TRBD1	TRBJ1-6	NA	CASSRDRGNSPLHF	TGCGCCAGCAGCCGGGACAGGGGCAATTCACCCCTCCACTTT
TRBV28	TRBD1	TRBJ2-1	NA	CASRGQHKLNEQFF	TGTGCCAGCAGGGGACAGCACAAGCTCAATGAGCAGTTCTTC
TRBV7-6	NA	TRBJ2-3	NA	CASSLASSSGTDTQYF	TGTGCCAGCAGCTTAGCGTCTAGCAGCGGCACAGATACGCAGTATTTT
TRBV6-5	NA	TRBJ2-3	many	CASREAGAHTQYF	TGTGCCAGCAGGGAGGCGGGGGCCCATACGCAGTATTTT
TRBV30	NA	TRBJ1-6	NA	CAWSPGAALHF	TGTGCCTGGAGCCCTGGCGCGGCCCTCCACTTT
TRBV7-9	NA	TRBJ1-3	NA	CASSRKSGSGNTIYF	TGTGCCAGCAGCAGGAAGTCGGGTTCTGGAAACACCATATATTTT
TRBV25-1	TRBD2	TRBJ2-3	NA	CASTFGTSGDSFTDTQYF	TGTGCCAGCACTTTTGGGACTAGCGGGGACTCCTTCACAGATACGCAGTATTTT
TRBV27	NA	TRBJ1-2	NA	CASSPRQAFFGGYTF	TGTGCCAGCAGCCCGAGACAGGCCTTCTTTGGCGGCTACACCTTC
TRBV5-1	NA	TRBJ2-1	NA	CASSPNLRQGLPYNEQFF	TGCGCCAGCAGCCCGAACCTCCGACAGGGACTCCCCTACAATGAGCAGTTCTTC
TRBV27	NA	TRBJ2-1	few	CASSPQRPRGSNEQFF	TGTGCCAGCAGTCCTCAAAGACCGCGGGGTTCCAATGAGCAGTTCTTC
TRBV10-3	NA	TRBJ2-2	NA	CAISESRGKTGELFF	TGTGCCATCAGTGAGAGTAGGGGAAAGACCGGGGAGCTGTTTTTT
TRBV3-1/TRBV3-2	TRBD2	TRBJ2-2	NA	CASSPTHSGGAHTGELFF	TGTGCCAGCAGCCCCACCCATAGCGGGGGGGCTCACACCGGGGAGCTGTTTTTT
TRBV5-1	TRBD2	TRBJ2-1	NA	CASSSIAGTNEQFF	TGCGCCAGCAGCTCAATAGCGGGGACCAATGAGCAGTTCTTC
TRBV6-2/TRBV6-3	NA	TRBJ2-5	NA	CASRPTTGQQETQYF	TGTGCCAGCAGACCTACGACAGGCCAACAAGAGACCCAGTACTTC
TRBV18	TRBD1	TRBJ1-6	NA	CASSPPVRAGTGSPLHF	TGTGCCAGCTCACCACCGGTGCGAGCTGGGACAGGTTCACCCCTCCACTTT
TRBV19	TRBD1	TRBJ1-2	NA	CASSPDRGGYGYTF	TGTGCCAGTAGTCCGGACAGGGGAGGCTATGGCTACACCTTC
TRBV9	NA	TRBJ2-3	NA	CASGGRTDTQYF	TGTGCCAGCGGGGGCCGCACAGATACGCAGTATTTT
TRBV7-5	NA	TRBJ1-2	NA	CARSPTGRIRGYTF	TGTGCCAGAAGCCCCACAGGGCGGATACGGGGCTACACCTTC
TRBV29-1	NA	TRBJ2-1	NA	CSVEGAGGWSSNEQFF	TGCAGCGTTGAGGGGGCAGGAGGCTGGTCGTCTAATGAGCAGTTCTTC